Here is one T cell receptor beta chain with its context. The antigen this receptor binds is unknown. No base quality values were provided; no much bigger clone lies one nucleotide off. TCRbeta CDR3 regions were amplified from genomic DNA by means of the immunoSEQ Assay, a bias-controlled multiplex PCR. The study's own analysis went as follows. The number of nucleated cells in each sample was estimated from the amplification of reference gene primers within the assay. To quantify the absolute abundance of each unique TCRbeta CDR3 rearrangement, sequence reads were collapsed and filtered. For each sample, productive Simpson clonality was calculated as the square root of Simpson's diversity index across productive rearrangements. TCRdb carries this immuneACCESS record with in-frame sequences only. Its versions omit some clonotypes, under half of them owing to an unresolved V gene in the studies checked, with the rest unexplained. V and J calls and clone size follow that table, whereas D and trimming were derived from the DNA. The sample profile shows over 150,000 clones; roughly 80% of them were found once. Together, the top ten hold around 1.7% of the sample.

The sample is drawn from a study of blood T cell repertoires in COVID-19 (TCRdb year 2020). Concerning the study at large: Samples from collaborators originated in the United States, Italy and Spain and spanned both the acute and convalescent phases of COVID-19. Samples were obtained from the ongoing ImmuneRACE study (first 160 participants) and from over 1,000 subjects provided by 6 global collaborators. Sample metadata almost always included a de-identified subject ID, COVID-19 status, age in years and sex. The repertoires were released in a freely available public database meant as a resource for research on the immune response to SARS-CoV-2. Deeply sampled blood TCRbeta repertoires from subjects exposed to, actively infected with, or recovered from COVID-19 were included in the dataset. Where HLA class I and class II types were available, the types were taken from metadata supplied by the sample provider, not from assay-based typing. The prospective study material was composed of cDNA or gDNA derived from T cells, B-cell-depleted T cells, or PBMCs.

Study-wide findings and limitations: How much clinical and demographic metadata was included differed by source and by participant, and the metadata was provided uncurated.

V has 5 bases trimmed and J has 1 base trimmed; junction bases matching no gene number 5. Sequences SGDLS (CDR1) and YYNGEE (CDR2) are obtained from the germline V gene. Reading from cysteine to phenylalanine, the CDR3 counts 15 amino acids. The only DNA kept is the CDR3, 45 bases in frame from the first base. Each collaborating institution followed its own protocols to collect whole blood in K2EDTA tubes. For TCRbeta analysis, collaborators shipped samples in one of three forms: frozen whole blood, isolated PBMCs, or DNA extracted from either of those sample types. The TCR sequence derives from an older man with acute or convalescent COVID-19. The rearranged segments are TRBV9 and TRBJ2-2, with TRBD1 matching 7 junction bases. Sequencing was performed on peripheral blood. The encoded CDR3 is CASRAGTVNTGELFF. The nucleotides are TGTGCCAGCAGGGCCGGGACAGTGAACACCGGGGAGCTGTTTTTT. Reference TRBV9 and TRBJ2-2 genes cover what lies past the CDR3, so the full variable domain is DSGVTQTPKHLITATGQRVTLRCSPRSGDLSVYWYQQSLDQGLQFLIQYYNGEERAKGNILERFSAQQFPDLHSELNLSSLELGDSALYFCASRAGTVNTGELFFGEGSRLTVL.